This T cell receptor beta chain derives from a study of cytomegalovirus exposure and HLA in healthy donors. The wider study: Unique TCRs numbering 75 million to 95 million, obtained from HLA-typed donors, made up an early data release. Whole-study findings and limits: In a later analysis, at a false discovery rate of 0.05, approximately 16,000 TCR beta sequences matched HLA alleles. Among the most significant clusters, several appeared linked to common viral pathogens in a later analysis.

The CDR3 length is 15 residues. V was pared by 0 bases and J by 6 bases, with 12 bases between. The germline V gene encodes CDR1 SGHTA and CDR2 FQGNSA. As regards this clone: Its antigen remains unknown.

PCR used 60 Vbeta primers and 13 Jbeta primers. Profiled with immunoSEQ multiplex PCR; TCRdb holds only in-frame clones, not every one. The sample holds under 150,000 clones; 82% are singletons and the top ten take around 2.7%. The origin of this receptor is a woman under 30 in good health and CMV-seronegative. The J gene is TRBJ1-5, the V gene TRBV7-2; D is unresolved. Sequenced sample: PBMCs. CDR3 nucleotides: TGTGCCAGCAGCTTAGCCGAGGGTTTCAGTCAGCCCCAGCATTTT. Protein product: CASSLAEGFSQPQHF.